This TCR beta chain was identified in a study of cytomegalovirus exposure and HLA in healthy donors (dated by TCRdb to about 2017). About the full investigation: An earlier analysis of roughly 630 of the donors reported 250 to 300 Gb of sequence data and 100 million to 130 million unique TCR beta sequences from around 200 million T cells. An earlier analysis of 450 to 750 of the donors used high-throughput TCR beta sequencing to judge whether each TCR beta V gene segment behaved as functional or pseudogenic. To study patterns of TCR occurrence, a later analysis re-analyzed previously published TCR beta repertoires from 666 donors and added high-resolution HLA genotyping. In the later analysis, no new phenotypic data were used to find candidate immune exposures; instead, reliance was placed on TCR beta sequences and their occurrence across donors. Every repertoire in the discovery cohort had been generated on one and the same sequencing platform. Among several hundred genotyped donors of the cohort, an average of approximately 240,000 unique TCR beta nucleotide sequences was sequenced per donor, of which about 18% were non-productive. Along with the roughly 700-subject first cohort, a separate validation cohort of over a hundred different subjects was used. Roughly 300 gigabases of sequencing data and around 80 million unique TCR sequences made up an early release that covered some 640 HLA-typed donors. The genetic ancestry cluster associated with self-reported Caucasian donors included 80% to 90% of the roughly 380 genotyped donors. A handful of DR-DQ haplotypes were handled as single units for association and clustering because linkage in the cohort was strong. Typing coverage differed by locus: A, B, C, DRB1 and DQB1 were typed in roughly 620-630 donors, DQA1 in approximately 520, DPA1 in approximately 600, and DPB1 in just under 480. Using immunosequencing, the study profiled T cell repertoires from roughly 650 subjects and related those repertoires to cytomegalovirus serostatus. The study combined high-throughput TCR immunosequencing, statistical association of individual TCRs with disease status, and machine learning to predict cytomegalovirus infection status. Donor age, sex, ethnicity and CMV serostatus were compiled alongside the repertoire data. The study aimed to test whether signatures of past pathogen exposure could be identified by cataloging public T cell receptors. Both class I and class II loci were covered by HLA typing, at four-digit resolution. A later genetic analysis used genome-wide SNP genotypes for about 60% of the roughly 670 donors, treating that subset as a discovery cohort. Study-level results and caveats: Compared with equally common non-associated chains, HLA-associated TCR beta chains in a later analysis were more clonally expanded and had lower generation probabilities. The study gave a list of some 150 TCR beta chains associated with cytomegalovirus. A further reported finding was that TCR beta sequences accurately predicted the HLA-A and HLA-B alleles for most subjects in the first cohort. Correlated functional status among segregating V segments might be attributable to linkage disequilibrium, but an unknown experimental factor could not be ruled out. In vitro tests confirmed that a few of the cytomegalovirus-associated TCR beta chains recognize cytomegalovirus antigens. According to the authors, the approach could potentially be generalized to other disease states and immunological phenotypes. Broadly in line with IMGT annotations, most TCR beta V segments showed up in productive rearrangements about 87% or about 30% of the time in an earlier analysis of 450 to 600 of the donors. Because counts were too low, approximately 18 rarely observed V segments, including chromosome 9 orphons, were excluded from the earlier analysis of about 500 of the donors. A cluster of highly shared sequence variants was judged likely to be a technical artifact of the sequencing pipeline. A later analysis associated about 17,000 TCR beta sequences with specific HLA alleles at a false discovery rate of 0.05. A later analysis found that TCR association rates varied across HLA loci, with DRB1 alleles showing the most associated TCRs and HLA-C alleles the fewest. In a later genetic analysis, fewer N-insertions in productive TCRs were reported among donors in an Asian-associated ancestry cluster than the roughly 670-donor mean. A later analysis found that most CMV-associated TCR beta chains appeared HLA-restricted, with HLA associations seemingly driven largely by CMV exposure. Cytomegalovirus status was reported to be diagnosed by the classifier with high specificity and sensitivity in both the original and validation cohorts. CMV serostatus was the only immune exposure information available for the cohort. Because HLA typing was unavailable for some donors at each locus, only the typed subset was used in association tests. In a later genetic analysis, a missense DCLRE1C variant was associated with V-gene and J-gene trimming of TCR beta chains, and the association was replicated in an independent cohort. In this cohort, only TCR beta chains were sequenced, and detectable features were limited by the absence of alpha or paired-chain data. A later analysis reported that several top co-occurrence clusters appeared linked to parvovirus B19, influenza, CMV and Epstein-Barr virus. When HLA alleles, especially DR and DQ, strongly co-occurred, TCR associations were difficult to assign to individual alleles. Some IMGT-functional V segments, including TRBV6-2 and TRBV6-3, could not be distinguished by the 87-base-pair reads and were therefore excluded. The presence/absence analyses assumed that sequencing depth was roughly uniform across donors, and that assumption may not be true. While some public TCRs were present in many individuals, most TCR sequences turned up only very rarely across donors.

The germline V gene encodes CDR1 SGHAT and CDR2 FQNNGV. V is reduced by 1 base and J by 7 bases, leaving a spacing of 8 bases between them. Counted from cysteine to phenylalanine, this CDR3 has 12 amino acids. The sequence is cut down to CDR3 DNA, 36 bases in frame from base 1. Regarding this clone: Its antigen is currently not known. No clone much larger than this one lies a single base away; base qualities are absent.

The cohort was made up of about 610 healthy bone marrow donors. At the time of sampling, every cohort member was nominally healthy, though immune exposures that went unrecorded were likely present. The donor tested CMV seropositive and was one of the 289 seropositive cohort members. Each donor provided a peripheral blood sample, and peripheral blood mononuclear cells were used for TCR beta sequencing. The Qiagen DNeasy Blood Extraction Kit was used to extract genomic DNA from the blood cell samples. Library creation used the immunoSEQ multiplex PCR assay. The multiplex PCR relied on a mix of 60 forward primers for TCR Vbeta segments and 13 reverse primers for TCR Jbeta segments. The CDR3 region of rearranged TCR beta genes was amplified from genomic DNA with a multiplex PCR assay. Amplified TCR beta libraries were sequenced as 87-base-pair reads on the Illumina HiSeq System. Per the source publication's procedure: A later analysis tallied roughly 78 million unique TCR beta chains across the 610 or so repertoires, and about 12 million of those chains were shared by two or more donors. To remove PCR and sequencing errors, raw reads were error-corrected and collapsed into unique sequences using a nearest-neighbor algorithm that merged closely related sequences. CDR3 sequences were aligned to IMGT reference sequences to assign V, D and J gene segments. For a sequence to be retained, a match of at least six nucleotides was required to both a V gene segment and a J gene segment. Rearrangements were classified as productive when the CDR3 lacked stop codons and remained in frame with V and J, and all other rearrangements were classified as non-productive. CDR3 was defined by IMGT convention, running from the second conserved V-encoded cysteine to the conserved J-encoded phenylalanine. In an earlier analysis of more than 550 of the donors, sequences lacking an unambiguous match to a single V gene segment were excluded. In an earlier analysis of approximately 590 of the donors, a V segment was called functional when productive rearrangements were above 56.7%, and segregating when the standard deviation between donors exceeded 5%. A statistical classification framework was built to diagnose cytomegalovirus status from the catalog of TCR beta chain sequences. In a later analysis, TCR nucleotide sequences were compared against IMGT/GENE-DB human TR gene sequences so that V and J genes could be assigned. Using the TCRdist pipeline, a later analysis assigned CDR3 sequences along with most-parsimonious VDJ recombination scenarios. In a later analysis, each TCR beta chain was defined by its CDR3 amino acid sequence together with its V-gene family, and reads lacking a unique V-gene family were excluded. To address suspected cross-contamination and a sequencing artifact, a later analysis removed 592 highly shared, low-generation-probability nucleotide sequences. For each public chain, a later analysis derived a clonal expansion index from normalized ranks of inferred template counts within each repertoire. Generation probabilities in a later analysis came from a VDJ recombination model fitted to out-of-frame rearrangements, and those results were checked against IGoR. Hypergeometric tests were used in a later analysis to score TCR-TCR, TCR-HLA and TCR-CMV co-occurrence, with a repertoire-size bias correction applied to the TCR pairs. In a later analysis, false discovery rates were estimated by permuting HLA or CMV assignments 20 times. A later analysis grouped co-occurring TCRs with DBSCAN, adding TCRdist sequence similarity when clustering within HLA-allele-positive subsets. Repertoires with fewer than 30,000 or more than 120,000 public chains were left out of co-occurrence clustering, as were about 5 repertoires with anomalous nucleotide sharing. TCRdb retrieved this table from immuneACCESS and kept in-frame rearrangements only. Not all clones are present; in checked studies, unresolved V genes account for under half, and no reason is known for the remainder. That table is the source of V, J and clone size, and D and trimming were worked out from the DNA. The sample data list around 100,000 clones, and 80% to 85% of these were observed just once. Jointly, the top ten make up 22% of the sample.

This sequence originates from a man younger than 40 in good health and CMV-seropositive. Input material: PBMCs. Here the chain combines TRBV11-2 and TRBJ2-7; a tentative D call is TRBD2 (6 bases match). The DNA reads TGTGCCAGCAGCTTAGGTGGGGGGGAGCAGTACTTC. Translated, it gives CASSLGGGEQYF.